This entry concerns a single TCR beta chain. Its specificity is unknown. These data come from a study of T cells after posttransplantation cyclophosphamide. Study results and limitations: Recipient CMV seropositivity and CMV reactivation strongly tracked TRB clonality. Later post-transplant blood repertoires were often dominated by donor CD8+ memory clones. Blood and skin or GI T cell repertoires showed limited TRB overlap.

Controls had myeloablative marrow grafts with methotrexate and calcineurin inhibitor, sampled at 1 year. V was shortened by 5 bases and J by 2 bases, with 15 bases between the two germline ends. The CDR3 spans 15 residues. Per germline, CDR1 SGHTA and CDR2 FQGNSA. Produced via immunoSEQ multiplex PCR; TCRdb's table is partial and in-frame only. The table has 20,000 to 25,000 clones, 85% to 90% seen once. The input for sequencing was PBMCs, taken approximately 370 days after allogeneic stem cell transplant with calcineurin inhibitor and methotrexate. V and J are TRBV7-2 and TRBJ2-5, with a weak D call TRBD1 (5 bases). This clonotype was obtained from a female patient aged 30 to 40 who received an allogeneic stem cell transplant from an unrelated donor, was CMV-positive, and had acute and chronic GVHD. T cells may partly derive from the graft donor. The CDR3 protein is CASSPLPRDQETQYF. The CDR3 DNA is TGTGCCAGCAGCCCTCTGCCCAGGGATCAAGAGACCCAGTACTTC.